The 20 T cell receptor beta chains listed next were all sequenced from one sample in a study of cytomegalovirus exposure and HLA in healthy donors. It was with 60 Vbeta and 13 Jbeta primers that the PCR ran. This table comes from immunoSEQ multiplex PCR, and its TCRdb copy is limited to in-frame clones, with some not included. The sample lists approximately 110,000 clones, 73% occurring once. Input material: PBMCs. These TCRs come from a man in his forties or fifties in good health and CMV-seronegative.

J is TRBJ2-7 and V is TRBV19; 12 bases fit TRBD2. V was clipped by 7 bases and J by 2 bases; unmatched bases: 3. The CDR3 runs to 14 residues. The germline V gene encodes CDR1 LNHDA and CDR2 SQIVND (reference sequence). The CDR3: CASKRTSGAYEQYF. CDR3 sequence (DNA): TGTGCCAGTAAACGGACTAGCGGGGCCTACGAGCAGTACTTC.

This clone has just a few counts. The chain joins TRBV5-8 to TRBJ2-1; the D is unclear. The ends were cut back, 5 bases at V and 9 bases at J, with 12 bases in the middle. CDR3 size: 12 residues. The germline CDR1 and CDR2 sequences are SGHTS and YDEGEE. CDR3 in amino acids: CASSQLGTEQFF. In nucleotides, the CDR3 is TGTGCCAGCAGTCAACTTGGTACTGAGCAGTTCTTC.

This rearrangement joins TRBV19 to TRBJ1-2, with 7 positions matching TRBD1. The CDR3 totals 14 residues. V lost 5 bases to trimming and J lost 4 bases; unmatched junction nucleotides: 7. CDR1 is LNHDA, CDR2 SQIVND, per germline (reference sequence). The CDR3 nucleotides read TGTGCCAGTAGTTCCGGGACAGATTTCTATGGCTACACCTTC. Its protein is CASSSGTDFYGYTF.

This clone has a handful of counts. The J gene is TRBJ2-3, the V gene TRBV7-2, with D perhaps being TRBD1 or TRBD2 (6 bases each). Germline CDR1 SGHTA, CDR2 FQGNSA. Trimming shortened V by 5 bases and J by 5 bases, and 17 bases separated the two germline ends. This CDR3 region has 15 residues. CDR3 coding DNA: TGTGCCAGCAGCGTAGGGGGGCGGCCGGAAGATACGCAGTATTTT. This codes for CASSVGGRPEDTQYF.

This chain joins TRBV27 and TRBJ2-1; 9 positions agree with TRBD2. The CDR3 consists of 24 residues. CDR1 is MNHEY and CDR2 is SMNVEV in the germline V gene (reference sequence). V was clipped by 0 bases and J by 0 bases; unmatched bases: 24. This CDR3 reads CASSLSKDFGGGAQTVSSYNEQFF. CDR3 nucleotide sequence: TGTGCCAGCAGTTTATCGAAGGACTTCGGCGGGGGGGCCCAAACTGTGAGCTCCTACAATGAGCAGTTCTTC.

This clone appeared a few times. The V gene is TRBV6-1, the J gene TRBJ2-5; TRBD2 agrees at 10 bases. This CDR3 region has 15 residues. The J segment lost 7 bases and the V segment lost 6 bases, leaving 11 bases of the junction unmatched. CDR1 MNHNS and CDR2 SASEGT come from the germline V gene. CDR3 protein: CASSQTSGSPGTQYF. The CDR3, as DNA: TGTGCCAGCAGCCAGACTAGCGGGTCTCCAGGGACCCAGTACTTC.

The chain links TRBV19 to TRBJ2-5; 11 bases map to TRBD2. V gave up 5 bases and J gave up 2 bases; unmatched junction bases: 4. The CDR3 loop spans 15 amino acids. CDR1 is LNHDA and CDR2 is SQIVND in the germline V gene (reference sequence). CDR3 in DNA: TGTGCCAGTAGTTCTAGCGGGGGGACGCAAGAGACCCAGTACTTC. Its translation is CASSSSGGTQETQYF.

This sequence joins TRBV29-1 and TRBJ2-7, with a tentative D call TRBD1 (6 bases). V was pared by 6 bases and J by 5 bases, with 20 bases between. The CDR3 has 14 amino acids. Germline V gene sequence: CDR1 SQVTM, CDR2 ANQGSEA. The CDR3 DNA reads as TGCAGCGTAGGGAAACAGGGTAGGGCTAACGAGCAGTACTTC. It is translated as CSVGKQGRANEQYF.

The V gene is TRBV5-6, the J gene TRBJ1-1; D is possibly TRBD1 (6 bases). The ends were cut back, 4 bases at V and 0 bases at J, with 19 bases in the middle. Germline V gene data show CDR1 as SGHDT and CDR2 as YYEEEE. The CDR3 extends over 17 amino acids. CDR3 region: CASSADMGHQLNTEAFF. The CDR3 DNA sequence: TGTGCCAGCAGCGCGGACATGGGACACCAATTGAACACTGAAGCTTTCTTT.

The rearrangement joins TRBV7-6 to TRBJ1-1, with unresolved D. V was clipped by 5 bases and J by 0 bases, with 13 bases between them. Germline V gene data show CDR1 as SGHVS and CDR2 as FNYEAQ. The CDR3 is 15 amino acids. CDR3 loop: CASSPLAGLNTEAFF. CDR3 DNA sequence: TGTGCCAGCAGCCCCCTGGCAGGCCTGAACACTGAAGCTTTCTTT.

J is TRBJ1-4 and V is TRBV28; TRBD1 matches 10 bases. This CDR3 region has 12 residues. Losses at the gene ends were 4 bases for V and 14 bases for J; bases not matched to a gene: 4. Germline V gene sequence: CDR1 MDHEN, CDR2 SYDVKM. In DNA, the CDR3 is TGTGCCAGCAGTTCCCCGGGACAGGGGCTGTTTTTT. This codes for CASSSPGQGLFF.

The gene calls are TRBV5-1 and TRBJ2-5; D may be TRBD1 (6 bases). The CDR3 loop spans 13 amino acids. Per germline, CDR1 SGHRS and CDR2 YFSETQ. Trimming took off 1 base at V and 5 bases at J, with 9 bases between the two ends. In DNA form, the CDR3 reads TGCGCCAGCAGCTTGACAGGGAAGGAGACCCAGTACTTC. It encodes CASSLTGKETQYF.

The chain uses TRBV11-2 and TRBJ1-1; D call uncertain. Germline V CDR1 and CDR2: SGHAT, FQNNGV. The germline V and J ends were trimmed by 1 base and 9 bases, with 15 bases remaining between them. The CDR3 loop spans 14 amino acids. CDR3 bases: TGTGCCAGCAGCTTAGGCTCGGCAGGCGCCAAAGCTTTCTTT. Residues: CASSLGSAGAKAFF.

This clone was counted a single time. The chain uses TRBV6-1 and TRBJ2-1; D is perhaps TRBD1 (6 bases). Per the germline V gene, CDR1 is MNHNS and CDR2 is SASEGT. Trimming pared 6 bases from V and 5 bases from J, leaving 17 bases between. The CDR3 sequence is 15 residues long. CDR3 in DNA: TGTGCCAGCAGCGAACCAGGGGATCGTCACAATGAGCAGTTCTTC. Protein sequence: CASSEPGDRHNEQFF.

The chain uses TRBV4-2 and TRBJ2-1, with a tentative D call TRBD2 (6 bases). This CDR3 contains 15 residues. Deletions cut 0 bases from V and 4 bases from J, with 10 bases between. The germline gives CDR1 LGHNA, CDR2 YNFKEQ. The DNA of the CDR3 is TGTGCCAGCAGCCAAGAGACTAGTTGGTACAATGAGCAGTTCTTC. It yields the protein CASSQETSWYNEQFF.

V is TRBV19 and J is TRBJ2-2, with 10 bases identical to TRBD1. The CDR3 runs to 15 residues. Per the germline V gene, CDR1 is LNHDA and CDR2 is SQIVND (reference sequence). Germline trimming cut 5 bases from V and 4 bases from J; bases unmatched to any gene: 4. In DNA, the CDR3 is TGTGCCAGTAGTTCGGGGACAGGGGCCACCGGGGAGCTGTTTTTT. This translates into CASSSGTGATGELFF.

The chain carries TRBV20-1 and TRBJ2-3; no reliable D call. The CDR3 is 11 amino acids. Trimming removed 6 bases from V and 4 bases from J, with 8 bases in between. Germline CDR1 reads DFQATT; CDR2 reads SNEGSKA (reference sequence). This chain's CDR3 is CSAELADTQYF. As DNA, the CDR3 is TGCAGTGCAGAGCTTGCAGATACGCAGTATTTT.

This clone occurred a few times. Since no conserved phenylalanine or tryptophan closes the CDR3, a read error is the likely cause. CDR3 residues: CASSLGGLHEKLFL. Here the CDR3 DNA reads TGCGCCAGCAGCTTGGGGGGACTTCATGAAAAACTGTTTCTT. The genes are TRBV5-1 and TRBJ1-4; maybe TRBD1 (5 bases). Trimming left V 0 bases short and J 6 bases short, with 9 bases between. Germline CDR1 reads SGHRS; CDR2 reads YFSETQ. The CDR3 runs 14 residues.

The chain recombines TRBV7-3 with TRBJ2-7; 8 bases are a match to TRBD1. The CDR3 totals 15 residues. Trimming cost V 8 bases and J 2 bases; bases outside gene matches: 11. Germline V gene data show CDR1 as SGHTA and CDR2 as FQGTGA. The CDR3: CASLTPGQVPYEQYF. CDR3 bases: TGTGCCAGCCTTACCCCGGGACAGGTGCCCTACGAGCAGTACTTC.

The rearrangement joins TRBV7-9 to TRBJ2-5; 10 bases align to TRBD1. Germline V gives CDR1 SEHNR, CDR2 FQNEAQ (reference sequence). The CDR3 contains 16 residues. With 5 bases clipped from V and 5 bases from J, the junction kept 11 bases outside the gene matches. The CDR3 protein is CASSDSGTGVSETQYF. The DNA for the CDR3 is TGTGCCAGCAGCGACTCCGGGACAGGGGTCAGCGAGACCCAGTACTTC.